This T cell receptor (beta chain) was sequenced for a study of blood T cell repertoires in COVID-19. At the level of the study: COVID-19 samples collected from the United States, Italy and Spain covered acute and convalescent phases. Sources were T cells, B-cell-depleted T cells, or PBMCs; the material itself was cDNA or gDNA.

This CDR3 spans 16 amino acids. Deletions cut 0 bases from V and 17 bases from J, with 23 bases between. Germline loops: CDR1 LGHNA, CDR2 YNFKEQ. Methods used by the authors: Using reference gene primer amplification, nucleated cell counts were estimated. Profiling relied on immunoSEQ multiplex PCR, and the TCRdb table lists in-frame clones only, not all of them. D and trimming were read from the DNA, whereas the V and J calls and clone size are those reported in that table. The sample gives 140,000 to 150,000 clones, roughly 80% of which show up once; 16% is in the top ten. The chain links TRBV4-2 to TRBJ1-6; TRBD1 might be the D (6 bases). This TCR was sampled from a man in his fifties or sixties with acute or convalescent COVID-19. What was sequenced was peripheral blood. The CDR3 nucleotides are TGTGCCAGCAGCCAAGAAGATGCGGGGGCCAGCTGGGGCGTCCACTTT. Translation: CASSQEDAGASWGVHF.